This TCR beta chain was sequenced in a study of control samples from healthy donors and cancer patients. Data came from immunoSEQ multiplex PCR; TCRdb stores just in-frame clones and leaves some out. The sample records 95,000 to 150,000 clones, over 75% being singletons. Material: blood. The source is a man aged 40-49 years in good health.

CDR3 coding DNA: TGTGCCTGGAGCAACCTACGGGGGGAAAACTCTGGAAACACCATATATTTT. It translates to CAWSNLRGENSGNTIYF. This chain uses TRBV30 with TRBJ1-3, with D tentatively TRBD1 (5 bases). V was pared by 3 bases and J by 0 bases, with 18 bases between. The CDR3 covers 17 residues. Germline loops: CDR1 GTSNPN, CDR2 SVGIG (reference sequence).